Below, 16 T cell receptor beta chains from the same sample are listed, as sequenced in a study of radiation and T cells in renal cell carcinoma. Libraries were prepared by immunoSEQ multiplex PCR; TCRdb keeps only in-frame clonotypes and omits some of them. The sample lists 150,000 or so clones; over 65% were seen once. The time point: baseline pretreatment blood. Treatment of the sample: 15 Gy SBRT to primary tumor, nephrectomy 4 weeks later. Sequencing was performed on blood, taken from a patient whose treatment included radiotherapy and nephrectomy. The source is a woman aged 45-59 years with renal cell carcinoma.

In its sample, this clone was seen once. At the DNA level, this CDR3 is encoded by other sequences in the same sample as well. The chain carries TRBV20-1 and TRBJ2-5, with D perhaps matching TRBD1 or TRBD2 (5 bases each). The CDR3 is made up of 10 amino acids. Germline V gene data show CDR1 as DFQATT and CDR2 as SNEGSKA (reference sequence). Deletions cut 6 bases from V and 5 bases from J, with 7 bases between. The CDR3: CSAGEETQYF. The CDR3 DNA reads as TGCAGTGCAGGGGAGGAGACCCAGTACTTC.

This rearrangement joins TRBV15 to TRBJ2-7; D may be TRBD2 (7 bases). This CDR3 spans 15 amino acids. V was clipped by 4 bases and J by 2 bases, with 15 bases between them. The germline gives CDR1 LNHNV, CDR2 YYDKDF (reference sequence). CDR3 coding DNA: TGTGCCACCAGCATTGAATGGGGGGGCGCCTACGAGCAGTACTTC. This gives the protein CATSIEWGGAYEQYF.

This clone was observed a single time. V usage is TRBV5-4 and J usage is TRBJ2-5, with TRBD2 identical over 13 bases. Germline CDR1 is SGHNT and CDR2 is YYREEE (reference sequence). Germline trimming cut 0 bases from V and 5 bases from J; bases unmatched to any gene: 4. The CDR3 is 16 amino acids. The CDR3 DNA is TGTGCCAGCAGCTTGGATGGACTAGCGGGGGACGAGACCCAGTACTTC. Translation gives CASSLDGLAGDETQYF. Variable domain in full (rest from reference TRBV5-4 and TRBJ2-5): ETGVTQSPTHLIKTRGQQVTLRCSSQSGHNTVSWYQQALGQGPQFIFQYYREEENGRGNFPPRFSGLQFPNYSSELNVNALELDDSALYLCASSLDGLAGDETQYFGPGTRLLVL.

This clone was seen a single time. This rearrangement joins TRBV7-2 to TRBJ1-2; D is unclear. Germline V gene lookup returns CDR1 SGHTA and CDR2 FQGNSA. There are 14 residues in the CDR3. Trimming shortened V by 2 bases and J by 0 bases, and 7 bases separated the two germline ends. The CDR3 sequence is CASSLTRANYGYTF. As DNA, the CDR3 is TGTGCCAGCAGCTTAACCCGGGCTAACTATGGCTACACCTTC.

The chain carries TRBV5-1 and TRBJ1-2; D gene ambiguous. This CDR3 region has 16 residues. Germline V gene lookup returns CDR1 SGHRS and CDR2 YFSETQ. Deletions cut 1 base from V and 0 bases from J, with 13 bases between. CDR3 DNA: TGCGCCAGCAGCTTGACTAGCGGCAGGACTAACTATGGCTACACCTTC. This translates into CASSLTSGRTNYGYTF.

This clone is a singleton in its sample. V and J are TRBV7-6 and TRBJ2-3; 8 bases are shared with TRBD2. The CDR3 has 16 residues. V lost 5 bases to trimming and J lost 3 bases; unmatched junction nucleotides: 10. The germline V gene has CDR1 SGHVS and CDR2 FNYEAQ. CDR3 sequence: CASSVGLEQRTDTQYF. The CDR3 DNA reads TGTGCCAGCAGCGTGGGACTAGAGCAAAGAACAGATACGCAGTATTTT.

The rearrangement joins TRBV7-2 to TRBJ2-3, with 7 bases fitting TRBD2. Germline V gene lookup returns CDR1 SGHTA and CDR2 FQGNSA. V lost 4 bases to trimming and J lost 1 base; unmatched junction nucleotides: 8. The CDR3 spans 16 residues. The CDR3 region is CASSSGRASGTDTQYF. The CDR3 DNA sequence: TGTGCCAGCAGCTCTGGGAGGGCCTCTGGCACAGATACGCAGTATTTT.

The chain is built from TRBV19 and TRBJ1-4; 7 nucleotides agree with TRBD1. The CDR3 runs 15 residues. With V trimmed by 4 bases and J by 7 bases, 9 bases remained unmatched. Germline assignment: CDR1 LNHDA and CDR2 SQIVND (reference sequence). The CDR3 DNA reads TGTGCCAGTAGTAACGGACAGGTTCGACGTGAAAAACTGTTTTTT. It translates to CASSNGQVRREKLFF.

V and J are TRBV4-3 and TRBJ1-6; 9 positions match TRBD1. Germline V gene sequence: CDR1 LGHNA, CDR2 YSLEER. This CDR3 is 15 amino acids long. The V segment lost 4 bases and the J segment 8 bases; nucleotides outside the gene matches: 6. The CDR3 bases are TGCGCCAGCAGCCTATGGACAGGGGTCGATTCACCCCTCCACTTT. Its translation: CASSLWTGVDSPLHF.

The gene calls are TRBV4-1 and TRBJ1-1; TRBD1 matches at 8 bases. Looked up from germline, CDR1 is MGHRA and CDR2 is YSYEKL. V shed 2 bases and J 5 bases; nucleotides not matched to a gene: 1. The CDR3 consists of 13 residues. The chain's CDR3 is CASSQWTGTEAFF. The CDR3 nucleotides are TGCGCCAGCAGCCAATGGACAGGGACTGAAGCTTTCTTT.

V gene TRBV7-2 combines with J gene TRBJ1-1; D is possibly TRBD1 (5 bases). The germline gives CDR1 SGHTA, CDR2 FQGNSA. CDR3 size: 14 residues. V lost 3 bases to trimming and J lost 5 bases, with 13 bases between them. CDR3 DNA sequence: TGTGCCAGCAGCTTTACTCAGGGTGTGACTGAAGCTTTCTTT. Translated: CASSFTQGVTEAFF.

The chain uses TRBV18 and TRBJ2-7; 7 bases are shared with TRBD1. The CDR3 sequence is 15 residues long. Per the germline V gene, CDR1 is KGHSH and CDR2 is LQKENI. The ends lost 0 bases at V and 5 bases at J; junction bases unmatched: 7. CDR3 DNA sequence: TGTGCCAGCTCACCACCGTCCAAGGGGGCACACGAGCAGTACTTC. It is translated as CASSPPSKGAHEQYF.

The V call is TRBV28, the J call TRBJ1-5; 7 positions agree with TRBD1. Germline V gives CDR1 MDHEN, CDR2 SYDVKM. V lost 3 bases to trimming and J lost 0 bases; unmatched junction nucleotides: 5. The CDR3 sequence is 16 residues long. CDR3 region: CASSFRTGYSNQPQHF. The CDR3 DNA reads as TGTGCCAGCAGTTTTAGGACAGGTTATAGCAATCAGCCCCAGCATTTT.

V gene TRBV6-5 combines with J gene TRBJ1-3; D perhaps matches TRBD1 (5 bases). The V end was cut by 5 bases, the J end by 4 bases, with 6 bases between. Germline V gene data show CDR1 as MNHEY and CDR2 as SVGAGI. The CDR3 has 12 residues. This CDR3 reads CASSDRGNTIYF. CDR3 DNA sequence: TGTGCCAGCAGTGACAGAGGAAACACCATATATTTT.

This clone was counted once. This chain uses TRBV5-1 with TRBJ2-3; D gene ambiguous. Germline CDR1 SGHRS, CDR2 YFSETQ. This CDR3 contains 13 residues. V was shortened by 1 base and J by 6 bases, with 9 bases between the two germline ends. CDR3 sequence: CASSLFFGDTQYF. The CDR3 region has the DNA TGCGCCAGCAGCTTGTTTTTTGGGGATACGCAGTATTTT.

This chain links TRBV28 with TRBJ1-1; D unresolved. This CDR3 contains 13 residues. V lost 3 bases and J 1 base, leaving 6 bases between the germline ends. Per the germline V gene, CDR1 is MDHEN and CDR2 is SYDVKM. The CDR3 is CASSLPTNTEAFF. As DNA, the CDR3 is TGTGCCAGCAGTTTGCCGACGAACACTGAAGCTTTCTTT.